Sequencing of this T cell receptor beta chain was carried out in a study of cytomegalovirus exposure and HLA in healthy donors. A multiplex PCR was run with 60 Vbeta primers and 13 Jbeta primers. TCRdb's table, derived via immunoSEQ multiplex PCR, lists solely in-frame clones and lacks some. The table records tens of thousands of clones, around 79% of them present only once. The CDR3 sequence is 13 residues long. Germline V gene data show CDR1 as SNHLY and CDR2 as FYNNEI. V lost 7 bases to trimming and J lost 2 bases, with 12 bases between them. This clone has only a few counts. The antigen is not known. When sampled, the donors appeared nominally healthy, though they likely had unrecorded immune exposures. Whole-study findings and limits: Earlier analysis found most TCR beta V segments productive about 87% or about 30% of the time. As a later analysis showed, a missense DCLRE1C variant was linked to trimming of TCR beta V- and J-genes. V segments that were indistinguishable, TRBV6-2 and TRBV6-3 among them, were omitted from analysis.

The clonotype was recovered from a woman aged 40 to 49 in good health and CMV-seropositive. The chain carries TRBV2 and TRBJ2-7; unclear D gene. Sequencing used PBMCs. This chain's CDR3 is CASTPEKAYEQYF. CDR3 nucleotides: TGTGCCAGCACCCCGGAGAAAGCCTACGAGCAGTACTTC. Together with reference TRBV2 and TRBJ2-7, the CDR3 gives the full variable domain: EPEVTQTPSHQVTQMGQEVILRCVPISNHLYFYWYRQILGQKVEFLVSFYNNEISEKSEIFDDQFSVERPDGSNFTLKIRSTKLEDSAMYFCASTPEKAYEQYFGPGTRLTVT.